The sequence of this TCR beta chain was determined in a study of blood T cells in healthy people across ages. Next came a second PCR, run for about 6 to 11 cycles, which used a sample-barcoded 5' primer along with a J-beta primer mix. TCRdb itself ran the 5' RACE reads through MiXCR, one entry per CDR3 protein. This table holds approximately 1,700,000 distinct CDR3 sequences, 30% to 40% found once. This CDR3 contains 15 residues. The germline V gene has CDR1 SGHTA and CDR2 FQGNSA. Trimming cost V 2 bases and J 11 bases, with 21 bases left between them. Only a few counts were recorded for this clonotype.

The rearrangement uses TRBV7-2 and TRBJ1-1, with D possibly TRBD1 on 5 matching bases. The sample comprised blood. This clonotype was sampled from a human donor in good health. The CDR3 reads CASSLHGHGGVGAFF. The CDR3 nucleotides are TGTGCCAGCAGCTTACATGGACACGGTGGGGTCGGGGCTTTCTTT. Together with reference TRBV7-2 and TRBJ1-1, the CDR3 gives the full variable domain: GAGVSQSPSNKVTEKGKDVELRCDPISGHTALYWYRQSLGQGLEFLIYFQGNSAPDKSGLPSDRFSAERTGGSVSTLTIQRTQQEDSAVYLCASSLHGHGGVGAFFGQGTRLTVV.